This T cell receptor beta chain was recovered during a study of shared clonotypes between healthy human individuals. This clone was seen a single time. Profiled with immunoSEQ multiplex PCR; TCRdb holds only in-frame clones, not every one. The sample yields over 1.5 million clones, about 98% seen once. Per the germline V gene, CDR1 is SGHRS and CDR2 is YFSETQ. The CDR3 covers 12 residues. Trimming shortened V by 2 bases and J by 3 bases, and 3 bases separated the two germline ends. The sample taken for sequencing was naive CD4+ T cells sorted from blood. The subset denotes: CD45RA+ positively selected. The sequence derives from a man aged 25-45 years in good health. The chain is built from TRBV5-1 and TRBJ2-1, with unresolved D. CDR3 nucleotides: TGCGCCAGCAGCTTCGACTACAATGAGCAGTTCTTC. This sequence encodes CASSFDYNEQFF. The full variable domain, with the rest looked up from reference TRBV5-1 and TRBJ2-1, is KAGVTQTPRYLIKTRGQQVTLSCSPISGHRSVSWYQQTPGQGLQFLFEYFSETQRNKGNFPGRFSGRQFSNSRSEMNVSTLELGDSALYLCASSFDYNEQFFGPGTRLTVL.